This T cell receptor (beta chain) was recovered during a study of T cells after yellow fever vaccination. From the 5' RACE reads, TCRdb called clonotypes with MiXCR, one entry per CDR3 protein. Of more than 90,000 distinct CDR3 sequences detected, around 6.7% appear once; the ten largest clones hold 2.5% to 3%. The CDR3 covers 16 residues. V lost 3 bases and J lost 0, with 13 bases in between. The germline V gene encodes CDR1 SGHRS and CDR2 YFSETQ. This clonotype was recorded many times. The TCR sequence derives from a man younger than 35 who received the YFV17D yellow fever vaccine. This chain uses TRBV5-1 with TRBJ1-3; TRBD1 is a possible D gene (5 bases). The specimen was CD4+ T cells sorted from PBMCs, collected 45 days after the first yellow fever vaccination. The CDR3 DNA reads TGCGCCAGCAGCTCCCTTGGACAAAGCTCTGGAAACACCATATATTTT. Protein: CASSSLGQSSGNTIYF.